The rows below give T cell receptor beta chains drawn from one sample of a study of T cell repertoires in cytomegalovirus infection. From the reads, TCRdb called clonotypes with MiXCR, one entry per CDR3 protein. The sample records about 300,000 distinct CDR3 sequences, around 9.1% being singletons. Sequencing used PBMCs. These receptors all come from a human donor in good health (CMV status not recorded). Some clones in this sample may be carry-over from other donors' samples. Both conserved end residues are part of each CDR3. The order of the fields is clone size, V gene, D gene, J gene, CDR3 DNA, CDR3 protein. A D gene is named only where the DNA matches it firmly. A row's size may be missing; if present it is once, few, many or a size class.

many,TRBV2,NA,TRBJ2-6,TGTGCCAGCATATACAGCCCGGCTAGCGCTGGGGCCAACGTCCTGACTTTC,CASIYSPASAGANVLTF
many,TRBV11-3,TRBD2,TRBJ2-1,TGTGCCAGCAGCCGCGGGGGGAGGGGAGAGCAGTTCTTC,CASSRGGRGEQFF
few,TRBV6-5,NA,TRBJ2-7,TGTGCCAGCAGTTACGGAACAGTTAGCCGGGAGCAGTACTTC,CASSYGTVSREQYF
many,TRBV27,NA,TRBJ2-2,TGTGCCAGCAGAAACGGTTATTCGAACACCGGGGAGCTGTTTTTT,CASRNGYSNTGELFF
many,TRBV19,NA,TRBJ2-3,TGTGCCAGTACTAGCACAGATACGCAGTATTTT,CASTSTDTQYF
many,TRBV3-1,NA,TRBJ1-1,TGTGCCAGCTGTGCCGGGGGGGGAACTGAAGCTTTCTTT,CASCAGGGTEAFF
NA,TRBV25-1,NA,TRBJ2-1,TGTGCCACTTTCGGTAAATTTAACTCCTACAATGAGCAGTTCTTC,CATFGKFNSYNEQFF
many,TRBV18,NA,TRBJ2-5,TGTGCCAGCTCACAGAGACAGTACCAAGAGACCCAGTACTTC,CASSQRQYQETQYF
NA,TRBV15,NA,TRBJ2-5,TGTGCCACCAGCAGAGGCCAGCAAGAGACCCAGTACTTC,CATSRGQQETQYF
many,TRBV6-4,TRBD2,TRBJ2-1,TGTGCCAGCAGTAGAATAGCGGGGGTGCGAAATGAGCAGTTCTTC,CASSRIAGVRNEQFF
many,TRBV10-3,TRBD1,TRBJ1-3,TGTGCCATCAGTTCCGGGACAGGGGCTGGAAACACCATATATTTT,CAISSGTGAGNTIYF
many,TRBV10-3,NA,TRBJ2-1,TGTGCCATCACGGAGGGTTACTCCTACAATGAGCAGTTCTTC,CAITEGYSYNEQFF
many,TRBV7-2,NA,TRBJ1-2,TGTGCCAGCAGCTTAGCCCCCGACGGTGGCTACACCTTC,CASSLAPDGGYTF
few,TRBV5-6,NA,TRBJ1-6,TGTGCCAGCAGCGAGGGAAGGCCTAATTCACCCCTCCACTTT,CASSEGRPNSPLHF
few,TRBV14,NA,TRBJ2-5,TGTGCCAGCAGCCATACGCCGGCGGGATACCCCCTCGGGACCCAGTACTTC,CASSHTPAGYPLGTQYF
many,TRBV5-1,NA,TRBJ2-3,TGCGCCAGCAGCCCGAGGGGGGCCCAGCCCGATACGCAGTATTTT,CASSPRGAQPDTQYF
NA,TRBV15,NA,TRBJ2-3,TGTGCCACCAGGCCAGCAAGCCAGACGCAGTATTTT,CATRPASQTQYF